This record concerns one T cell receptor (beta chain) sequence. Antigen specificity is unknown. The entry originates in a study of CD8+ T cells in alopecia areata. Study-wide points: Possibly because of HLA-related factors, TCR sharing was less clear across patients than in mice. Especially in alopecia totalis/universalis, lesional scalp showed greater clonality than normal scalp did.

Reverse transcribed after extraction, RNA yielded cDNA as the sequencing template. Libraries were prepared by immunoSEQ multiplex PCR; TCRdb keeps only in-frame clonotypes and omits some of them. The sample lists 150,000 or so clones, around 87% occurring once. Germline assignment: CDR1 MGHRA and CDR2 YSYEKL. Trimming took 4 bases from V and 7 from J; bases not matched to a gene: 4. This CDR3 has 13 residues. Samples from alopecia areata patients were lesional scalp punch biopsies and peripheral blood. Researchers picked out CD4+ and CD8+ T cells from PBMCs by sorting. The clonotype was recovered from a human donor with alopecia areata. Sequencing was performed on CD8+ T cells sorted from blood, taken at week 0. The V gene is TRBV4-1, the J gene TRBJ2-1, with 7 bases aligning to TRBD2. The CDR3 DNA reads as TGCGCCAGCAGCCTGGGGGGGAGGAATGAGCAGTTCTTC. It codes for CASSLGGRNEQFF.